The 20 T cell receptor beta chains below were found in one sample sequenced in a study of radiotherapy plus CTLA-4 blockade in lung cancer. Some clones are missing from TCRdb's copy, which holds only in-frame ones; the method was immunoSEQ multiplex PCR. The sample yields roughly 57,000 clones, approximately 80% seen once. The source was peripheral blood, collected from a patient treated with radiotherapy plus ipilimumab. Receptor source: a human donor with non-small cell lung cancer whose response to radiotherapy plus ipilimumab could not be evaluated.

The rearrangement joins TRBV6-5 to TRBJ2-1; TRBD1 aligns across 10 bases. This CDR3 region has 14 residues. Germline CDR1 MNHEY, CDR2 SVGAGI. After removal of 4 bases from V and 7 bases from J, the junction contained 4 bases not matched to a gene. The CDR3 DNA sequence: TGTGCCAGCAGTTCGGGACAGGGGCCAAATGAGCAGTTCTTC. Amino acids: CASSSGQGPNEQFF.

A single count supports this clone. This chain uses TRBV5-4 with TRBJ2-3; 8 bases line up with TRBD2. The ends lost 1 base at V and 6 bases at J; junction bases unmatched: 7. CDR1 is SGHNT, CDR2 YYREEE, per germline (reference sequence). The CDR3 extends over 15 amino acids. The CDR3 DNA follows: TGTGCCAGCAGCTTGAAGAGCGGGAGCTGGGATACGCAGTATTTT. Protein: CASSLKSGSWDTQYF.

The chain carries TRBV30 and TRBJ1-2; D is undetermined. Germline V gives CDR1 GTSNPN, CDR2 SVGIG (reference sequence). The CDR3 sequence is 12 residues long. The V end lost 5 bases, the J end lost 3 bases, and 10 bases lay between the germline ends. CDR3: CAWAGLYYGYTF. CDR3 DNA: TGTGCCTGGGCGGGCCTATACTATGGCTACACCTTC.

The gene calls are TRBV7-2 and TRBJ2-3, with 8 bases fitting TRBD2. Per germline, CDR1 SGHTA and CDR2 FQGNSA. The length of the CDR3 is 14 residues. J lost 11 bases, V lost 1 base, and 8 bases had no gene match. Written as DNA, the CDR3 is TGTGCCAGCAGCTTAGGACAAGTAGCGGGGCAGCAGTATTTT. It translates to CASSLGQVAGQQYF.

CDR3 region: CASSFLQGTNTEAFF. The CDR3 DNA reads as TGTGCCAGCAGCTTCCTACAGGGTACGAACACTGAAGCTTTCTTT. The chain links TRBV7-2 to TRBJ1-1; D is possibly TRBD1 (6 bases). The V gene's germline CDR1 is SGHTA and CDR2 FQGNSA. There are 15 residues in the CDR3. With 3 bases removed from V and 1 base from J, the gap between germline ends came to 12 bases.

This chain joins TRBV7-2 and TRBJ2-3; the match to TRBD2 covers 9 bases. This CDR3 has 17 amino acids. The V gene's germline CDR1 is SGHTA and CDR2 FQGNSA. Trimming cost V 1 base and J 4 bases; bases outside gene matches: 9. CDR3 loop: CASSLVYRRGGPDTQYF. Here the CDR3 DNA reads TGTGCCAGCAGCTTAGTATATAGGCGGGGGGGCCCAGATACGCAGTATTTT.

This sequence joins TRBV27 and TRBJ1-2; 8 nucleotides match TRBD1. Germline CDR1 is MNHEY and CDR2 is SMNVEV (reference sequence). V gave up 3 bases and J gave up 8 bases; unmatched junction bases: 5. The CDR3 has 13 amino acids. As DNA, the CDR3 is TGTGCCAGCAGTTTTACTCAGGGGGCAGGCTACACCTTC. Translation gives CASSFTQGAGYTF.

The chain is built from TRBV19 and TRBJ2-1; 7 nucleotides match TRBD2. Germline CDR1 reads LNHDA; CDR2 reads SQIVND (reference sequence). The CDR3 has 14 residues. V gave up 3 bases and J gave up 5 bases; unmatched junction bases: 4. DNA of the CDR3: TGTGCCAGTAGTATTAATCTAGCGGACAATGAGCAGTTCTTC. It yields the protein CASSINLADNEQFF. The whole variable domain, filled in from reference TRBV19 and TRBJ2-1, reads DGGITQSPKYLFRKEGQNVTLSCEQNLNHDAMYWYRQDPGQGLRLIYYSQIVNDFQKGDIAEGYSVSREKKESFPLTVTSAQKNPTAFYLCASSINLADNEQFFGPGTRLTVL.

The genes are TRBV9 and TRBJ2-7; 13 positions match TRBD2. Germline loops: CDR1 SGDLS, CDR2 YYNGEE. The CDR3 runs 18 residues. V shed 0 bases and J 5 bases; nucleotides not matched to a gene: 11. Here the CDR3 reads CASSVGPYPGTSGDEQYF. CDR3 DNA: TGTGCCAGCAGCGTAGGCCCATATCCAGGGACTAGCGGGGACGAGCAGTACTTC.

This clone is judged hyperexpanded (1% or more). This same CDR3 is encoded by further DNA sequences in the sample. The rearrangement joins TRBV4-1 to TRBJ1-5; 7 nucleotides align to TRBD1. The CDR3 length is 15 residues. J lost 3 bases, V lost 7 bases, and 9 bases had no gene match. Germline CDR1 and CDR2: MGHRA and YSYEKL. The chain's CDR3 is CASTLRQGNNQPQHF. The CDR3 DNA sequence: TGCGCCAGCACACTACGACAGGGAAACAATCAGCCCCAGCATTTT.

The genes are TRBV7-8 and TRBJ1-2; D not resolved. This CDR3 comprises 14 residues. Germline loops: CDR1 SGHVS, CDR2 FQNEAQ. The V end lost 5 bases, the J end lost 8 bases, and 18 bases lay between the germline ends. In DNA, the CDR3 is TGTGCCAGCAGCCTGTCGGAGGGTATCGGGGGCTACACCTTC. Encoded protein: CASSLSEGIGGYTF.

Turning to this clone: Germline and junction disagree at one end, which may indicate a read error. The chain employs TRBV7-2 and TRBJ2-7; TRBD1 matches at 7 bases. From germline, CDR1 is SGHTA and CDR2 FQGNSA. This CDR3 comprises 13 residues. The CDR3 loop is CASSLPPGQTFHF. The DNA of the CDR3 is TGTGCCAGCAGCCTCCCTCCGGGACAGACGTTCCACTTC.

In DNA form, the CDR3 reads TGTGCCAGCACCGACAGGGTCGGGAACACCGGGGAGCTGTTTTTT. Translated: CASTDRVGNTGELFF. This rearrangement joins TRBV7-2 to TRBJ2-2; 7 bases agree with TRBD1. Germline-derived CDR1 and CDR2 are SGHTA and FQGNSA. The CDR3 covers 15 residues. The junction had 6 bases not matched to a gene; V was cut back by 7 bases and J by 1 base.

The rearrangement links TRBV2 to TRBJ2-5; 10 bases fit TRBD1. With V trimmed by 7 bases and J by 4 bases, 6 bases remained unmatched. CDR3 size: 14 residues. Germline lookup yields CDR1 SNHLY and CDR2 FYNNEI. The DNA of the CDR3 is TGTGCCAGCAATCGACAGGGGGCTGGAGAGACCCAGTACTTC. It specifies CASNRQGAGETQYF.

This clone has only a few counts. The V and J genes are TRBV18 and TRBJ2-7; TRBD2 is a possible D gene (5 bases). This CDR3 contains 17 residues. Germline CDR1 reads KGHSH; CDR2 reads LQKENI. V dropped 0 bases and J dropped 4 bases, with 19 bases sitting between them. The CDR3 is CASSPPSGSKTYYEQYF. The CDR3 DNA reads TGTGCCAGCTCACCACCCTCGGGGTCGAAAACCTATTACGAGCAGTACTTC.

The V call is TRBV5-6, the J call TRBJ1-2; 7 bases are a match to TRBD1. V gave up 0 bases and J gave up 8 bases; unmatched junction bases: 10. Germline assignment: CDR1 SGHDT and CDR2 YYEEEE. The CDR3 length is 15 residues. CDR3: CASSLAGGGAGGYTF. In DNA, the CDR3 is TGTGCCAGCAGCTTGGCGGGAGGGGGCGCTGGGGGCTACACCTTC.

The CDR3 region is CASSLRTGDEQYF. CDR3 coding DNA: TGTGCCAGCAGCTTACGGACAGGGGACGAGCAGTACTTC. The rearrangement joins TRBV7-6 to TRBJ2-7, with 9 bases that match TRBD1. Germline lookup yields CDR1 SGHVS and CDR2 FNYEAQ. Germline trimming cut 2 bases from V and 5 bases from J; bases unmatched to any gene: 1. The CDR3 contains 13 residues.

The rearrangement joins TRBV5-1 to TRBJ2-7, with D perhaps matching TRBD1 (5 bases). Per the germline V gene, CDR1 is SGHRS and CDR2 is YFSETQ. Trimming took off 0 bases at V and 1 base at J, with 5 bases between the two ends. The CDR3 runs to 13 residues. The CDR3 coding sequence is TGCGCCAGCAGCTTGGACAGGTCCTACGAGCAGTACTTC. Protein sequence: CASSLDRSYEQYF. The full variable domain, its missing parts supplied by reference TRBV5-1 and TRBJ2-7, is KAGVTQTPRYLIKTRGQQVTLSCSPISGHRSVSWYQQTPGQGLQFLFEYFSETQRNKGNFPGRFSGRQFSNSRSEMNVSTLELGDSALYLCASSLDRSYEQYFGPGTRLTVT.

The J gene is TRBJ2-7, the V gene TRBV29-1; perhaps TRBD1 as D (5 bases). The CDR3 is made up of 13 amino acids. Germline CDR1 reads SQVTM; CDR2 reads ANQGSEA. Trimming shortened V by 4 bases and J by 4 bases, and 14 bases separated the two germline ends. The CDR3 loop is CSVVPQGRYEQYF. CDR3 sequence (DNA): TGCAGCGTTGTCCCCCAGGGTCGGTACGAGCAGTACTTC.

In DNA, the CDR3 is TGCGCCAGCAAACCTAGGACAGGATCACCAGAGACCCAGTACTTC. Translated: CASKPRTGSPETQYF. This chain links TRBV5-1 with TRBJ2-5, with 7 nucleotides matching TRBD1. There are 15 residues in the CDR3. V lost 6 bases to trimming and J lost 4 bases; unmatched junction nucleotides: 12. Germline CDR1 SGHRS, CDR2 YFSETQ.